This entry lists 30 T cell receptor beta chains sequenced from one sample in a study of blood T cells in healthy people across ages. Alongside a J-beta primer mix, a sample-barcoded 5' primer served in a second PCR lasting about 6 to 12 cycles. TCRdb reprocessed the 5' RACE reads with MiXCR, giving one entry per CDR3 protein. Here the sample spans hundreds of thousands of distinct CDR3 sequences, roughly 30% being singletons. Sequenced input: blood. All receptors derive from a woman over 75 in good health.

The sample holds many counts of this clonotype. The gene calls are TRBV20-1 and TRBJ2-7; TRBD2 aligns across 16 bases. Unmatched junction bases numbered 8, after V lost 5 bases and J lost 4 bases. The CDR3 loop spans 16 amino acids. Germline CDR1 reads DFQATT; CDR2 reads SNEGSKA (reference sequence). CDR3 loop: CSAAGLAGGFSYEQYF. In DNA form, the CDR3 reads TGCAGTGCTGCGGGACTAGCGGGGGGGTTCTCTTACGAGCAGTACTTC.

This clonotype was detected ten times or more. In nucleotides, the CDR3 is TGTGCCAGCAGCTACTTAAGTCCGGGGGGAGGCGAAAAACTGTTTTTT. Its protein product is CASSYLSPGGGEKLFF. The chain uses TRBV7-9 and TRBJ1-4; tentative D call: TRBD1 (5 bases). Germline V gene sequence: CDR1 SEHNR, CDR2 FQNEAQ (reference sequence). The CDR3 spans 16 residues. The V and J ends lost 4 bases and 8 bases respectively, with 20 bases between them.

This chain links TRBV7-2 with TRBJ2-1, with 7 positions matching TRBD2. With 1 base clipped from V and 3 bases from J, the junction kept 3 bases outside the gene matches. From germline, CDR1 is SGHTA and CDR2 FQGNSA. This CDR3 has 15 residues. In DNA, the CDR3 is TGTGCCAGCAGCTTAGACGGGGGGAACTACAATGAGCAGTTCTTC. Protein: CASSLDGGNYNEQFF.

This clonotype was found many times. This chain joins TRBV29-1 and TRBJ2-1; TRBD1 is a possible D gene (5 bases). Germline-derived CDR1 and CDR2 are SQVTM and ANQGSEA. This CDR3 region has 16 residues. With 7 bases removed from V and 0 bases from J, the gap between germline ends came to 19 bases. CDR3 amino acids: CSARKGQPGSYNEQFF. DNA for the CDR3: TGCAGCGCCCGGAAGGGGCAGCCAGGCTCCTACAATGAGCAGTTCTTC.

As for this clonotype: This may be a read error: a much more frequent sequence differs by one nucleotide. The chain joins TRBV2 to TRBJ2-7; D might be TRBD1 (8 bases). In germline, CDR1 is SNHLY, CDR2 FYNNEI. This CDR3 spans 16 amino acids. The ends were cut back, 5 bases at V and 7 bases at J, with 24 bases in the middle. For the CDR3, the DNA is TGTGCCAGCAGTAAACAGGGGGGGAGCTCCTACAATGAGCAGTACTTC. Translated: CASSKQGGSSYNEQYF.

In regard to this clonotype: A read error is possible here, since a much larger clone lies one base away. This chain joins TRBV28 and TRBJ2-5, with 7 bases matching TRBD1. The last part of the DNA fits TRBJ2-7 better; the J call may be wrong. CDR1 and CDR2 (germline): MDHEN, SYDVKM. This CDR3 comprises 14 residues. CDR3: CASRLRGPHYEQYF. CDR3 DNA sequence: TGTGCCAGCAGGTTAAGGGGGCCGCACTACGAGCAGTACTTC.

This sequence joins TRBV5-1 and TRBJ2-5, with 7 bases identical to TRBD2. Germline V lookup: CDR1 SGHRS, CDR2 YFSETQ. There are 14 residues in the CDR3. V lost 0 bases and J lost 5; bases outside the gene matches: 4. CDR3: CASSLERDRETQYF. The CDR3 DNA reads TGCGCCAGCAGCTTGGAGCGGGATAGGGAGACCCAGTACTTC.

This sequence joins TRBV9 and TRBJ2-7, with TRBD2 matching over 8 bases. Trimming took 0 bases from V and 10 from J; bases not matched to a gene: 6. Germline CDR1 and CDR2: SGDLS and YYNGEE. The CDR3 loop spans 13 amino acids. The CDR3 spells CASSVEGLGPQYF. CDR3 nucleotides: TGTGCCAGCAGCGTAGAGGGACTAGGTCCCCAGTACTTC.

Note on this clonotype: A much more abundant neighbour one base away suggests this may be a read error. V gene TRBV3-1 combines with J gene TRBJ2-4, with D unclear. This CDR3 is built from 16 residues. The germline V and J ends were trimmed by 1 base and 0 bases, with 10 bases remaining between them. CDR1 and CDR2 (germline): LGHDT, YNNKEL (reference sequence). The CDR3 is CASSQAALTAKNIQYF. The CDR3 DNA sequence: TGTGCCAGCAGCCAAGCGGCCTTGACAGCCAAAAACATTCAGTACTTC.

The chain employs TRBV7-2 and TRBJ1-1, with a weak D call TRBD1 (5 bases). Germline loops: CDR1 SGHTA, CDR2 FQGNSA. V was trimmed by 6 bases and J by 0 bases, leaving 14 bases between them. The CDR3 has 15 amino acids. CDR3 sequence: CASSLGTVLNTEAFF. The CDR3 nucleotides are TGTGCCAGCAGTCTCGGGACTGTCCTGAACACTGAAGCTTTCTTT. Based on the CDR3 plus reference TRBV7-2 and TRBJ1-1, the full variable domain is GAGVSQSPSNKVTEKGKDVELRCDPISGHTALYWYRQSLGQGLEFLIYFQGNSAPDKSGLPSDRFSAERTGGSVSTLTIQRTQQEDSAVYLCASSLGTVLNTEAFFGQGTRLTVV.

About this clonotype itself: Here the CDR3 omits its conserved ending phenylalanine or tryptophan, so a read error is the likely source. Because the CDR3's place on the DNA is in doubt, the DNA is left out and the CDR3 is given as listed by TCRdb. This chain connects TRBV5-1 to TRBJ2-5; the D call of TRBD1 is as the table states it, not checked on the DNA. 15 amino acids form the CDR3, both terminal residues included. Germline-derived CDR1 and CDR2 are SGHRS and YFSETQ. CDR3 sequence reads: CASSPDRVGGYTFGS.

This clonotype has only a few counts. The chain is built from TRBV9 and TRBJ1-1; TRBD1 might be the D (5 bases). The germline V and J ends were trimmed by 0 bases and 6 bases, with 9 bases remaining between them. This CDR3 contains 13 residues. The V gene's germline CDR1 is SGDLS and CDR2 YYNGEE. Here the CDR3 DNA reads TGTGCCAGCAGCGTAGACCTCAGGGCTGAAGCTTTCTTT. This sequence encodes CASSVDLRAEAFF.

J is TRBJ2-7 and V is TRBV6-2 or TRBV6-3; either TRBD1 or TRBD2 may fit D (7 bases each). Germline V gives CDR1 MNHEY, CDR2 SVGEGT. Trimming cost V 8 bases and J 2 bases, with 10 bases left between them. This CDR3 is built from 12 residues. The CDR3 protein is CASGRGPYEQYF. The DNA of the CDR3 is TGTGCCAGCGGGAGGGGGCCCTACGAGCAGTACTTC.

Of note for this clonotype: This could be a read error, since a much larger clone is one nucleotide away. V gene TRBV12-3 or TRBV12-4 combines with J gene TRBJ2-3; tentatively, D is TRBD2 (6 bases). The CDR3 is 13 amino acids. CDR3 sequence reads: CASSWGETDAQYF. DNA of the CDR3: TGTGCCAGCAGTTGGGGGGAAACAGATGCGCAGTATTTT.

On this clonotype itself: At one of its ends the junction is not consistent with the germline gene, which may arise from a read error. V gene TRBV27 combines with J gene TRBJ1-5; possible D gene TRBD1, 5 bases. From germline, CDR1 is MNHEY and CDR2 SMNVEV (reference sequence). The CDR3 has 17 amino acids. The CDR3 protein is CASSLLGTDYSNQPQHF. CDR3 DNA sequence: TGTGCCAGTAGTTTACTCGGGACGGATTATAGCAATCAGCCCCAGCATTTT.

The J gene is TRBJ1-2, the V gene TRBV7-8, with TRBD1 identical over 7 bases. Germline-derived CDR1 and CDR2 are SGHVS and FQNEAQ. The J segment lost 4 bases and the V segment lost 3 bases, leaving 8 bases of the junction unmatched. The CDR3 extends over 15 amino acids. CDR3 nucleotide sequence: TGTGCCAGCAGCTTCCTCGGGACAGCCTCCTATGGCTACACCTTC. Translation gives CASSFLGTASYGYTF.

This clonotype was recorded at least ten times. V usage is TRBV7-9 and J usage is TRBJ2-7; 9 bases fit TRBD1. CDR1 and CDR2 from the germline V gene are SEHNR and FQNEAQ (reference sequence). The CDR3 runs to 15 residues. Germline trimming cut 2 bases from V and 3 bases from J; bases unmatched to any gene: 5. CDR3 amino acids: CASSLRGTGYYEQYF. In nucleotides, the CDR3 is TGTGCCAGCAGCTTAAGAGGGACAGGGTACTACGAGCAGTACTTC. The entire variable domain, with the rest obtained from reference TRBV7-9 and TRBJ2-7, is as follows: DTGVSQNPRHKITKRGQNVTFRCDPISEHNRLYWYRQTLGQGPEFLTYFQNEAQLEKSRLLSDRFSAERPKGSFSTLEIQRTEQGDSAMYLCASSLRGTGYYEQYFGPGTRLTVT.

This chain links TRBV6-1 with TRBJ1-5, with 7 bases fitting TRBD1. The CDR3 length is 17 residues. With V trimmed by 10 bases and J by 0 bases, 15 bases remained unmatched. Germline-derived CDR1 and CDR2 are MNHNS and SASEGT. The CDR3 is CANGPRDRNHSNQPQHF. The CDR3, as DNA: TGTGCCAACGGTCCCCGGGACAGAAACCATAGCAATCAGCCCCAGCATTTT.

This clonotype was counted at least ten times. J is TRBJ2-5 and V is TRBV9; D not resolved. Trimming took 0 bases from V and 4 from J, leaving 4 bases between them. CDR3 length: 12 residues. Looked up from germline, CDR1 is SGDLS and CDR2 is YYNGEE. The CDR3 DNA reads as TGTGCCAGCAGCGTAGAGGGAGAGACCCAGTACTTC. This gives the protein CASSVEGETQYF.

This clonotype was observed a few times. The chain carries TRBV20-1 and TRBJ1-4; no clear D. Looked up from germline, CDR1 is DFQATT and CDR2 is SNEGSKA (reference sequence). V was cut by 4 bases and J by 7 bases, with 13 bases left in between. The CDR3 has 13 residues. CDR3 coding DNA: TGCAGTGCTACCCCTCCTGGGAGTGAAAAACTGTTTTTT. It specifies CSATPPGSEKLFF.

This clonotype was recorded at least ten times. The chain recombines TRBV5-6 with TRBJ2-7; the match to TRBD1 covers 12 bases. The germline V gene encodes CDR1 SGHDT and CDR2 YYEEEE. The CDR3 is 15 amino acids. J lost 5 bases, V lost 6 bases, and 9 bases had no gene match. The CDR3, as DNA: TGTGCCAGCACCGTCCCGGGACAGGGGGCCCACGAGCAGTACTTC. This sequence encodes CASTVPGQGAHEQYF.

This clonotype has only a few counts. The chain employs TRBV30 and TRBJ2-2; TRBD2 agrees at 8 bases. The V gene's germline CDR1 is GTSNPN and CDR2 SVGIG (reference sequence). Trimming cost V 5 bases and J 7 bases; bases outside gene matches: 6. This CDR3 region has 13 residues. The CDR3 bases are TGTGCCTGGGCGGGACTAGTGATCGGGGAGCTGTTTTTT. Translated: CAWAGLVIGELFF.

This clonotype showed up just a few times. The chain uses TRBV3-1 and TRBJ2-1; TRBD2 might be the D (6 bases). V lost 4 bases and J lost 2, with 18 bases in between. The V gene's germline CDR1 is LGHDT and CDR2 YNNKEL (reference sequence). This CDR3 has 17 residues. The CDR3 region has the DNA TGTGCCAGCAGCCCCAGTTGGGGGGTTGTGGCCTACAATGAGCAGTTCTTC. Translating it yields CASSPSWGVVAYNEQFF.

In this sample, this clonotype turned up many times. This chain uses TRBV4-3 with TRBJ1-4; D is undetermined. V gave up 3 bases and J gave up 0 bases, with 5 bases separating them. The CDR3 runs 14 residues. Germline CDR1 reads LGHNA; CDR2 reads YSLEER. The CDR3 loop is CASSHYATNEKLFF. For the CDR3, the DNA is TGCGCCAGCAGCCACTATGCAACTAATGAAAAACTGTTTTTT.

This clonotype was seen a few times. Here the CDR3 DNA reads TGTGCCACCAGTAACGGGGGGAATCAGCCCCAGCATTTT. As protein: CATSNGGNQPQHF. The genes are TRBV24-1 and TRBJ1-5; TRBD1 is a possible D gene (5 bases). CDR1 and CDR2 (germline): KGHDR, SFDVKD. The V end lost 6 bases, the J end lost 4 bases, and 9 bases lay between the germline ends. The CDR3 length is 13 residues.

This clonotype was detected a few times. The gene calls are TRBV30 and TRBJ1-5; the D is unclear. The V end lost 7 bases, the J end lost 6 bases, and 16 bases lay between the germline ends. The germline V gene encodes CDR1 GTSNPN and CDR2 SVGIG (reference sequence). The CDR3 length is 13 residues. This chain's CDR3 is CAFGQRVGQPQHF. In nucleotides, the CDR3 is TGTGCCTTCGGCCAGAGGGTGGGTCAGCCCCAGCATTTT.

This clonotype was seen ten or more times. The J gene is TRBJ2-5, the V gene TRBV7-2, with D tentatively TRBD2 (6 bases). V was clipped by 5 bases and J by 2 bases, with 15 bases between them. Germline CDR1 and CDR2: SGHTA and FQGNSA. This CDR3 has 15 amino acids. CDR3: CASSPSVSGQETQYF. Written as DNA, the CDR3 is TGTGCCAGCAGCCCTTCCGTTAGCGGACAAGAGACCCAGTACTTC.

This clonotype was counted many times. The rearrangement joins TRBV5-1 to TRBJ2-3; TRBD2 matches at 8 bases. The trim removed 0 bases at V and 6 bases at J, leaving 9 bases unmatched. CDR3 length: 16 residues. The germline gives CDR1 SGHRS, CDR2 YFSETQ. The CDR3 spells CASSLDGGALSDTQYF. The CDR3, as DNA: TGCGCCAGCAGCTTGGACGGGGGGGCCTTATCGGATACGCAGTATTTT.

This clonotype came up a few times. The gene calls are TRBV5-1 and TRBJ2-3; 8 bases align to TRBD2. The germline V gene has CDR1 SGHRS and CDR2 YFSETQ. The CDR3 is 16 amino acids. Losses at the gene ends were 0 bases for V and 6 bases for J; bases not matched to a gene: 9. This CDR3 is CASSLAGAGGRDTQYF. The CDR3 region has the DNA TGCGCCAGCAGCTTGGCCGGGGCGGGGGGCCGGGATACGCAGTATTTT.

This rearrangement joins TRBV29-1 to TRBJ2-7; TRBD1 matches at 9 bases. V gave up 1 base and J gave up 3 bases; unmatched junction bases: 4. The CDR3 runs to 14 residues. In germline, CDR1 is SQVTM, CDR2 ANQGSEA. The DNA for the CDR3 is TGCAGCGTTGAAGGCGGACAGGGGTTCTACGAGCAGTACTTC. Its protein product is CSVEGGQGFYEQYF.